A selection of T cell receptor beta chains follows, all from one sample in a study of OX40 agonist ivuxolimab in advanced cancers. Sequenced by immunoSEQ multiplex PCR; TCRdb stores in-frame clones only, minus some. Seen here are 87,000 or so clones, around nine tenths observed once, and the top ten hold around 1.6%. Sequences were derived from CD4+ or CD8+ T cells sorted from blood, sampled in a trial of the OX40 agonist ivuxolimab. Receptors originate from an adult with an advanced solid tumor such as melanoma, head and neck, liver or kidney cancer. Each CDR3 is given without its conserved first and last residue. The order of the fields is CDR3 protein, V gene, clone size, J gene, D gene. A D gene is named only where the DNA matches it firmly. Expanded clones get a size class; other rows say once, few or many, or leave the size out.

CDR3: ASTYGTANTEAF
V: TRBV5-1
size: NA
J: TRBJ1-1
D: TRBD1

CDR3: ASEDRADYGYT
V: TRBV6-1
size: NA
J: TRBJ1-2
D: TRBD1

CDR3: ASSRTGSYQETQY
V: TRBV14
size: NA
J: TRBJ2-5
D: NA

CDR3: ASSGIVTNTEAF
V: TRBV18
size: NA
J: TRBJ1-1
D: NA

CDR3: ATSREVADYNEQF
V: TRBV15
size: once
J: TRBJ2-1
D: NA

CDR3: ASSVEPLGAGSHEQY
V: TRBV9
size: NA
J: TRBJ2-7
D: NA

CDR3: ATSGGGSGRSTDTQY
V: TRBV15
size: NA
J: TRBJ2-3
D: TRBD2

CDR3: ASSPGTSAIYEQF
V: TRBV5-1
size: NA
J: TRBJ2-1
D: TRBD2

CDR3: ASSSYSRTDTQY
V: TRBV27
size: NA
J: TRBJ2-3
D: NA

CDR3: ASRHRQGLYQPQH
V: TRBV28
size: NA
J: TRBJ1-5
D: TRBD1

CDR3: ASSLRAGGTDTQY
V: TRBV6-5
size: NA
J: TRBJ2-3
D: TRBD2

CDR3: ASSLNRAQETQY
V: TRBV14
size: NA
J: TRBJ2-5
D: NA

CDR3: ASRGSGGSYNEQF
V: TRBV5-4
size: NA
J: TRBJ2-1
D: TRBD2

CDR3: ASSLRQGLAKNIQY
V: TRBV27
size: NA
J: TRBJ2-4
D: TRBD1

CDR3: ASSGQGDIEAF
V: TRBV6-1
size: NA
J: TRBJ1-1
D: TRBD1

CDR3: ASRPGQGAGELF
V: TRBV6-4
size: NA
J: TRBJ2-2
D: TRBD1

CDR3: ASSPLNRGSNQPQH
V: TRBV6-6
size: NA
J: TRBJ1-5
D: TRBD1

CDR3: ASSQQRNTEAF
V: TRBV7-2
size: NA
J: TRBJ1-1
D: NA

CDR3: ASSPGGGVKRDTQY
V: TRBV7-3
size: NA
J: TRBJ2-3
D: NA

CDR3: ASSGGIRDSYEQY
V: TRBV18
size: NA
J: TRBJ2-7
D: NA

CDR3: ASSPRGLAGGNEQF
V: TRBV18
size: once
J: TRBJ2-1
D: TRBD2

CDR3: ASSPGLDLPEQY
V: TRBV19
size: NA
J: TRBJ2-7
D: NA

CDR3: ASSLRPGQGSRGELF
V: TRBV11-2
size: NA
J: TRBJ2-2
D: TRBD1

CDR3: ASSTSRGTGELF
V: TRBV27
size: NA
J: TRBJ2-2
D: NA

CDR3: ASSKLTSGRDNEQF
V: TRBV19
size: NA
J: TRBJ2-1
D: TRBD2

CDR3: AWAWGDNQPQH
V: TRBV30
size: NA
J: TRBJ1-5
D: NA

CDR3: ASSPGGSLYEQY
V: TRBV18
size: NA
J: TRBJ2-7
D: NA

CDR3: ASSPVGGVRTDTQY
V: TRBV7-3
size: NA
J: TRBJ2-3
D: NA

CDR3: ASSDLSTGAYNEQF
V: TRBV21-1
size: NA
J: TRBJ2-1
D: NA

CDR3: ASSLTANQPQH
V: TRBV7-2
size: NA
J: TRBJ1-5
D: NA

CDR3: ASTVGPFGANVLT
V: TRBV7-2
size: NA
J: TRBJ2-6
D: NA

CDR3: ASTYGGRGAF
V: TRBV2
size: medium-sized
J: TRBJ1-1
D: NA

CDR3: STRGDGTDTQY
V: TRBV29-1
size: once
J: TRBJ2-3
D: TRBD2

CDR3: ASSSQGYEQY
V: TRBV9
size: NA
J: TRBJ2-7
D: NA

CDR3: ASSHRGLVNEQF
V: TRBV18
size: NA
J: TRBJ2-1
D: TRBD1

CDR3: AGMDRASYEQY
V: TRBV6-1
size: NA
J: TRBJ2-7
D: TRBD1

CDR3: ASSPRTGPNQPQH
V: TRBV7-2
size: NA
J: TRBJ1-5
D: TRBD1

CDR3: ASSKARSAKNIQY
V: TRBV21-1
size: NA
J: TRBJ2-4
D: NA

CDR3: ASSLTGGFTGELF
V: TRBV11-2
size: NA
J: TRBJ2-2
D: TRBD2

CDR3: ASSLGQGGYGYT
V: TRBV5-6
size: NA
J: TRBJ1-2
D: NA

CDR3: AIGLASPYNEQF
V: TRBV5-4
size: NA
J: TRBJ2-1
D: TRBD2

CDR3: ASSTGTSGTQY
V: TRBV9
size: once
J: TRBJ2-3
D: NA

CDR3: ASSPVVSGRVETQY
V: TRBV23-1
size: NA
J: TRBJ2-5
D: TRBD2

CDR3: ASSKDPGGRYEQY
V: TRBV5-1
size: NA
J: TRBJ2-7
D: TRBD2

CDR3: ASSSTGEGGPQH
V: TRBV28
size: once
J: TRBJ1-5
D: NA

CDR3: ASLGSGSNQPQH
V: TRBV28
size: NA
J: TRBJ1-5
D: NA

CDR3: ASSGDGDTEAF
V: TRBV10-1
size: few
J: TRBJ1-1
D: NA

CDR3: ATKEGPRNEKLF
V: TRBV5-1
size: NA
J: TRBJ1-4
D: NA

CDR3: ASSRLAGVYEQY
V: TRBV6-5
size: once
J: TRBJ2-7
D: TRBD2